These 30 T cell receptor beta chains were sequenced from one sample in a study of T-cell memory formation after mild COVID-19. TCRdb redid the calling of the 5' RACE reads with MiXCR, one entry per CDR3 protein. The top ten hold 8.4% of the sample, which has fewer than 600,000 distinct CDR3 sequences, less than 25% seen once. Sample: PBMCs or a T cell subset sorted from them (not recorded which). The receptors stem from an adult woman who had mild COVID-19 (a few samples of this study predate the infection). Cell type and time point are not known.

CDR3 DNA sequence: TGTGCCAGCAGTTACTCAGGGAGTAATGAGCAGTTCTTC. This translates into CASSYSGSNEQFF. This chain links TRBV12-3 or TRBV12-4 with TRBJ2-1; perhaps D is TRBD1 or TRBD2 (5 bases each). The CDR3 has 13 residues. V lost 4 bases and J lost 7, with 11 bases in between.

This rearrangement joins TRBV7-6 to TRBJ2-5; D possibly corresponds to TRBD1 (5 bases). The V end lost 3 bases, the J end lost 5 bases, and 7 bases lay between the germline ends. This CDR3 spans 12 amino acids. Looked up from germline, CDR1 is SGHVS and CDR2 is FNYEAQ. The CDR3 region is CASSFHRETQYF. In nucleotides, the CDR3 is TGTGCCAGCAGCTTCCACAGGGAGACCCAGTACTTC.

This clonotype came up a few times. The chain is built from TRBV11-1 and TRBJ2-5; 9 nucleotides align to TRBD1. This CDR3 is 17 amino acids long. J was trimmed by 5 bases and V by 1 base; bases with no gene match: 11. CDR1 and CDR2 from the germline V gene are SGHAT and FQDESV (reference sequence). This chain's CDR3 is CASSLVGPGQGSETQYF. CDR3 bases: TGTGCCAGCAGCTTAGTCGGTCCGGGACAGGGTTCGGAGACCCAGTACTTC.

The CDR3 bases are TGCAGCGTTGCACAGGGAACTAACTATGGCTACACCTTC. Translating gives CSVAQGTNYGYTF. This sequence joins TRBV29-1 and TRBJ1-2, with D possibly TRBD1 on 6 matching bases. The germline gives CDR1 SQVTM, CDR2 ANQGSEA. V lost 4 bases and J lost 0, with 9 bases in between. The CDR3 loop spans 13 amino acids.

This sequence joins TRBV27 and TRBJ1-6; 12 positions match TRBD1. Per germline, CDR1 MNHEY and CDR2 SMNVEV (reference sequence). This CDR3 spans 17 amino acids. V lost 2 bases and J lost 4; bases outside the gene matches: 3. As DNA, the CDR3 is TGTGCCAGCAGTTTAGGGACAGGGGGCTTGTATAATTCACCCCTCCACTTT. This sequence encodes CASSLGTGGLYNSPLHF.

This clonotype was counted a few times. CDR3 in DNA: TGTGCCAGCAGTTACCCGGGACAGCCCCAGCATTTT. Translated: CASSYPGQPQHF. This rearrangement joins TRBV6-5 to TRBJ1-5; D remains ambiguous. Germline lookup yields CDR1 MNHEY and CDR2 SVGAGI. Trimming stripped 2 bases from V and 7 bases from J, with 6 bases between. The CDR3 consists of 12 residues.

This clonotype appeared a few times. The V and J genes are TRBV5-1 and TRBJ1-2; TRBD1 matches 10 bases. Germline assignment: CDR1 SGHRS and CDR2 YFSETQ. The ends lost 4 bases at V and 8 bases at J; junction bases unmatched: 17. CDR3 length: 17 residues. The CDR3 protein is CASSPGGGQGISGGYTF. CDR3 nucleotides: TGCGCCAGCAGCCCGGGAGGGGGACAGGGGATTTCGGGCGGCTACACCTTC.

This clonotype has only a few counts. This chain links TRBV20-1 with TRBJ2-1, with 8 bases lining up with TRBD2. This CDR3 comprises 15 residues. CDR1 DFQATT and CDR2 SNEGSKA come from the germline V gene (reference sequence). J lost 5 bases, V lost 0 bases, and 6 bases had no gene match. This chain's CDR3 is CSARDRERGHNEQFF. CDR3 nucleotides: TGCAGTGCTAGAGATAGGGAGCGGGGGCACAATGAGCAGTTCTTC.

A few counts support this clonotype. The chain employs TRBV6-2 or TRBV6-3 and TRBJ2-5; TRBD2 aligns across 8 bases. The CDR3 totals 16 residues. Germline lookup yields CDR1 MNHEY and CDR2 SVGEGT. The J segment lost 1 base and the V segment lost 8 bases, leaving 12 bases of the junction unmatched. CDR3 sequence reads: CASSTFGLARQETQYF. The CDR3 nucleotides read TGTGCCAGCTCGACCTTCGGACTAGCCCGCCAAGAGACCCAGTACTTC.

The gene calls are TRBV20-1 and TRBJ1-1, with TRBD1 as a possible D gene (5 bases). Germline CDR1 reads DFQATT; CDR2 reads SNEGSKA (reference sequence). There are 13 residues in the CDR3. V was shortened by 7 bases and J by 0 bases, with 12 bases between the two germline ends. The CDR3 DNA reads TGCAGTGGTCTTACAGGCGTGAACACTGAAGCTTTCTTT. This sequence encodes CSGLTGVNTEAFF.

This clonotype was found a few times. V and J are TRBV12-3 or TRBV12-4 and TRBJ2-1, with TRBD2 identical over 11 bases. V lost 2 bases, J lost 4 bases, and 10 bases stayed unmatched. This CDR3 has 18 residues. The CDR3 DNA sequence: TGTGCCAGCAGTTTAAGTCCGTTAGCGGGGGGGCCTTACAATGAGCAGTTCTTC. The encoded protein is CASSLSPLAGGPYNEQFF.

V and J are TRBV18 and TRBJ2-7; D may be TRBD2 (6 bases). The CDR3 has 16 residues. Germline V gene data show CDR1 as KGHSH and CDR2 as LQKENI. V was clipped by 2 bases and J by 2 bases, with 16 bases between them. CDR3 in amino acids: CASSPGTGRFPYEQYF. The CDR3, as DNA: TGTGCCAGCTCACCAGGAACGGGGAGGTTCCCCTACGAGCAGTACTTC. The full variable domain, completed using reference TRBV18 and TRBJ2-7, is NAGVMQNPRHLVRRRGQEARLRCSPMKGHSHVYWYRQLPEEGLKFMVYLQKENIIDESGMPKERFSAEFPKEGPSILRIQQVVRGDSAAYFCASSPGTGRFPYEQYFGPGTRLTVT.

There are many counts of this clonotype. CDR3 loop: CSALINTEAFF. The CDR3 region has the DNA TGCAGTGCCCTGATTAACACTGAAGCTTTCTTT. V gene TRBV20-1 combines with J gene TRBJ1-1, with D uncertain. CDR1 is DFQATT, CDR2 SNEGSKA, per germline (reference sequence). Trimming removed 6 bases at V and 2 bases at J, with 7 bases between. This CDR3 region has 11 residues.

The chain carries TRBV6-2 or TRBV6-3 and TRBJ1-1; 7 nucleotides line up with TRBD1. The CDR3 is made up of 15 amino acids. Germline V lookup: CDR1 MNHEY, CDR2 SVGEGT. V lost 6 bases to trimming and J lost 0 bases; unmatched junction nucleotides: 7. CDR3: CASRTEGALNTEAFF. In DNA, the CDR3 is TGTGCCAGCAGAACGGAGGGGGCTTTGAACACTGAAGCTTTCTTT.

This clonotype was seen a few times. The chain is built from TRBV3-1 and TRBJ1-1, with D uncertain. CDR1 and CDR2 from the germline V gene are LGHDT and YNNKEL (reference sequence). V lost 3 bases and J 4 bases, leaving 18 bases between the germline ends. CDR3 length: 16 residues. The CDR3 region is CASSQELGRGSTEAFF. The CDR3 DNA reads as TGTGCCAGCAGCCAGGAGTTAGGCCGGGGAAGCACTGAAGCTTTCTTT.

The chain joins TRBV7-9 to TRBJ2-7; 9 bases are a match to TRBD1. CDR1 SEHNR and CDR2 FQNEAQ come from the germline V gene (reference sequence). There are 17 residues in the CDR3. With V trimmed by 4 bases and J by 6 bases, 16 bases remained unmatched. For the CDR3, the DNA is TGTGCCAGCAGCTGGGGGACAGGGCCCCGCGGGTCTTCCGAGCAGTACTTC. This gives the protein CASSWGTGPRGSSEQYF.

The V call is TRBV5-1, the J call TRBJ2-1, with TRBD2 identical over 11 bases. Germline V gene lookup returns CDR1 SGHRS and CDR2 YFSETQ. After removal of 7 bases from V and 4 bases from J, the junction contained 1 base not matched to a gene. This CDR3 comprises 13 residues. The CDR3 DNA is TGCGCCAGCGGGACTAGCGGATACAATGAGCAGTTCTTC. This codes for CASGTSGYNEQFF.

This clonotype was observed once. This rearrangement joins TRBV9 to TRBJ2-7; 7 nucleotides line up with TRBD1. Germline assignment: CDR1 SGDLS and CDR2 YYNGEE. The CDR3 loop spans 15 amino acids. Unmatched junction bases numbered 7, after V lost 0 bases and J lost 4 bases. The CDR3 coding sequence is TGTGCCAGCAGCGTAGGGAACAGGGGCCGGTACGAGCAGTACTTC. Its translation is CASSVGNRGRYEQYF.

The chain links TRBV2 to TRBJ2-7, with unresolved D. This CDR3 has 13 residues. CDR1 is SNHLY, CDR2 FYNNEI, per germline. Trimming took off 8 bases at V and 2 bases at J, with 13 bases between the two ends. The CDR3 sequence: CASRGNDPYEQYF. The CDR3 region has the DNA TGTGCCAGCCGTGGGAACGACCCCTACGAGCAGTACTTC.

In nucleotides, the CDR3 is TGTGCCAGCAGCTCCCAGGGGGCGGAAGAGACCCAGTACTTC. Protein product: CASSSQGAEETQYF. The chain has TRBV7-3 and TRBJ2-5, with TRBD1 matching over 8 bases. There are 14 residues in the CDR3. The V segment lost 4 bases and the J segment 3 bases; nucleotides outside the gene matches: 4. Germline V gives CDR1 SGHTA, CDR2 FQGTGA.

This rearrangement joins TRBV12-3 or TRBV12-4 to TRBJ1-2; TRBD1 aligns across 8 bases. V lost 5 bases, J lost 13 bases, and 18 bases stayed unmatched. CDR3 length: 15 amino acids. In DNA, the CDR3 is TGTGCCAGCAGTCCCGACAGGGGATCCCCAATCCGGCTCACCTTC. Translation: CASSPDRGSPIRLTF.

The sample holds a few counts of this clonotype. This chain links TRBV12-3 or TRBV12-4 with TRBJ2-1; D is ambiguous. V was clipped by 8 bases and J by 6 bases, with 14 bases between them. CDR3 length: 13 residues. The CDR3 DNA reads TGTGCCAGCGTTCGGACCCCGTCCAATGAGCAGTTCTTC. Translated: CASVRTPSNEQFF.

This clonotype was detected ten times or more. This rearrangement joins TRBV20-1 to TRBJ2-3; 10 nucleotides match TRBD2. Germline V gene sequence: CDR1 DFQATT, CDR2 SNEGSKA (reference sequence). J was trimmed by 2 bases and V by 6 bases; bases with no gene match: 11. The CDR3 runs 16 residues. CDR3 sequence (DNA): TGCAGTGCCGCCGGGGCTAGCGGGAGTGCCACAGATACGCAGTATTTT. Its translation is CSAAGASGSATDTQYF.

The rearrangement uses TRBV5-1 and TRBJ1-3, with 8 positions matching TRBD1. With V trimmed by 5 bases and J by 2 bases, 6 bases remained unmatched. The CDR3 spans 15 residues. Per the germline V gene, CDR1 is SGHRS and CDR2 is YFSETQ. CDR3 DNA sequence: TGCGCCAGCAGTTTTGACAGGGGACCTGGAAACACCATATATTTT. It translates to CASSFDRGPGNTIYF.

The chain combines TRBV24-1 with TRBJ1-2; D not certain. The V gene's germline CDR1 is KGHDR and CDR2 SFDVKD. The CDR3 is 12 amino acids. V was clipped by 1 base and J by 5 bases, with 4 bases between them. CDR3 nucleotide sequence: TGTGCCACCAGTGATTTTAGATATGGCTACACCTTC. It yields the protein CATSDFRYGYTF.

This clonotype occurred a few times. This chain's CDR3 is CASSSRQEPNTGELFF. In DNA form, the CDR3 reads TGTGCCAGCAGTTCCCGACAGGAGCCGAACACCGGGGAGCTGTTTTTT. The genes are TRBV12-3 or TRBV12-4 and TRBJ2-2; D is perhaps TRBD1 (6 bases). The CDR3 is 16 residues long. V was shortened by 4 bases and J by 0 bases, with 12 bases between the two germline ends.

This rearrangement joins TRBV6-4 to TRBJ2-1; either TRBD1 or TRBD2 may fit D (5 bases each). Trimming pared 4 bases from V and 1 base from J, leaving 14 bases between. The germline V gene encodes CDR1 MRHNA and CDR2 SNTAGT. This CDR3 has 16 residues. CDR3 nucleotides: TGTGCCAGCAGTGTTGAACTAGGGGCATCCTACAATGAGCAGTTCTTC. This sequence encodes CASSVELGASYNEQFF.

This clonotype has just a few counts. This chain links TRBV18 with TRBJ1-2; tentative D call: TRBD1 (5 bases). V dropped 6 bases and J dropped 4 bases, with 18 bases sitting between them. Germline V gives CDR1 KGHSH, CDR2 LQKENI. This CDR3 is built from 15 residues. The CDR3: CASSLGQGEVYGYTF. The CDR3 DNA reads TGTGCCAGCTCCCTGGGGCAGGGAGAGGTCTATGGCTACACCTTC.

This chain links TRBV6-1 with TRBJ1-1; possibly TRBD1 for D (5 bases). V was pared by 1 base and J by 5 bases, with 11 bases between. The germline V gene encodes CDR1 MNHNS and CDR2 SASEGT. CDR3 length: 14 amino acids. The CDR3 DNA reads TGTGCCAGCAGTGAAGAAGGGTGGGGGACTGAAGCTTTCTTT. This codes for CASSEEGWGTEAFF.

This chain joins TRBV10-3 and TRBJ2-7, with 7 bases aligning to TRBD2. Germline V gene lookup returns CDR1 ENHRY and CDR2 SYGVKD. Losses at the gene ends were 4 bases for V and 0 bases for J; bases not matched to a gene: 6. The CDR3 runs to 15 residues. This chain's CDR3 is CAISAGGRVSYEQYF. Written as DNA, the CDR3 is TGTGCCATCAGTGCGGGTGGGAGGGTCTCCTACGAGCAGTACTTC.